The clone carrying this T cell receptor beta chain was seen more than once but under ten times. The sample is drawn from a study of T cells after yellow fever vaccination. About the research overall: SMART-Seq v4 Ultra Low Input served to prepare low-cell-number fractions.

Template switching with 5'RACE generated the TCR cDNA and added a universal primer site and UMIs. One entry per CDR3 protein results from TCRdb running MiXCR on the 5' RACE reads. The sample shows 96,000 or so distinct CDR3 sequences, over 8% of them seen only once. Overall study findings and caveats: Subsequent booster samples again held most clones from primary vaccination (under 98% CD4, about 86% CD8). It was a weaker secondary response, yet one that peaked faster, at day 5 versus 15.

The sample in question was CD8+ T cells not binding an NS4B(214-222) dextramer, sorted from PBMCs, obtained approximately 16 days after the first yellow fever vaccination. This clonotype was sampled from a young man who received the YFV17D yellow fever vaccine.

This chain's CDR3 is CASSLGRLGTGAFF. CDR3 sequence (DNA): TGTGCCAGCAGCTTGGGAAGGCTGGGGACGGGAGCTTTCTTT. This sequence joins TRBV5-6 and TRBJ1-1; D is possibly TRBD1 (5 bases). The CDR3 contains 14 residues. Germline V CDR1 and CDR2: SGHDT, YYEEEE. V was trimmed by 0 bases and J by 10 bases, leaving 16 bases between them.